This TCR beta chain is from a study of cytomegalovirus exposure and HLA in healthy donors. In the study overall: Roughly 80% of more than 300 genotyped donors fell in the Caucasian-associated ancestry cluster. Broader study findings: The likely explanation for a cluster of highly shared sequence variants was sequencing artifact. Among CMV-associated TCR beta chains, most appeared HLA-restricted in a later analysis. For most TCR beta V segments, an earlier analysis put the productive rate at about 90% or about 30% of the time.

The V segment lost 4 bases and the J segment 5 bases; nucleotides outside the gene matches: 11. Germline CDR1 is SGHRS and CDR2 is YFSETQ. CDR3 length equals 15 residues. The study ran its PCR with 60 Vbeta and 13 Jbeta primers. Here immunoSEQ multiplex PCR was the method, and the copy in TCRdb shows in-frame clones only, minus some. The sample has under 250,000 clones, roughly 82% seen once; the top ten hold 4.5% to 7%. Comments on this clone: Antigen: not known.

J is TRBJ1-2 and V is TRBV5-1; 7 bases are shared with TRBD1. Sequencing was carried out using PBMCs. The TCR sequence derives from a man aged 40-49 years in good health and CMV-seropositive. The CDR3 loop reads CASSLPGTERYGYTF. In DNA form, the CDR3 reads TGCGCCAGCAGCCTGCCCGGGACAGAAAGATATGGCTACACCTTC.